A single sample is the source of the 16 T cell receptor beta chains below, sequenced in a study of cytomegalovirus exposure and HLA in healthy donors. 60 Vbeta and 13 Jbeta primers were used in PCR. Generated by immunoSEQ multiplex PCR, the TCRdb table keeps only in-frame clones and is missing some. The sample lists about 130,000 clones; around 80% were seen once. The sample comprised PBMCs. These receptors were obtained from a man between 50 and 59 years old in good health and CMV-seronegative.

The V and J genes are TRBV30 and TRBJ2-1; 7 nucleotides match TRBD1. Germline V CDR1 and CDR2: GTSNPN, SVGIG (reference sequence). J lost 2 bases, V lost 2 bases, and 3 bases had no gene match. The CDR3 is made up of 14 amino acids. The CDR3 here is CAWSWQGAYNEQFF. The CDR3 DNA sequence: TGTGCCTGGAGTTGGCAGGGGGCCTACAATGAGCAGTTCTTC.

This chain joins TRBV7-2 and TRBJ2-7, with D maybe TRBD2 (6 bases). Germline V lookup: CDR1 SGHTA, CDR2 FQGNSA. Trimming pared 4 bases from V and 2 bases from J, leaving 12 bases between. The CDR3 length is 14 residues. CDR3 sequence reads: CASSSSGPPYEQYF. In DNA form, the CDR3 reads TGTGCCAGCAGCTCCAGCGGGCCTCCCTACGAGCAGTACTTC.

The chain carries TRBV11-2 and TRBJ1-1; TRBD1 matches at 7 bases. The trim removed 2 bases at V and 1 base at J, leaving 4 bases unmatched. Germline assignment: CDR1 SGHAT and CDR2 FQNNGV. This CDR3 comprises 15 residues. The CDR3 DNA is TGTGCCAGCAGCTTATTTGACAGGGAGAACACTGAAGCTTTCTTT. It translates to CASSLFDRENTEAFF.

The V gene is TRBV5-4, the J gene TRBJ2-3; D not resolved. The CDR3 runs to 15 residues. Trimming pared 1 base from V and 2 bases from J, leaving 11 bases between. From germline, CDR1 is SGHNT and CDR2 YYREEE (reference sequence). CDR3 bases: TGTGCCAGCAGCTTGACGACGGGTAACACAGATACGCAGTATTTT. Its protein is CASSLTTGNTDTQYF.

The chain recombines TRBV4-3 with TRBJ2-3; TRBD2 matches at 9 bases. Germline lookup yields CDR1 LGHNA and CDR2 YSLEER. Losses at the gene ends were 2 bases for V and 1 base for J; bases not matched to a gene: 10. There are 18 residues in the CDR3. The CDR3 loop reads CASSQQDAGGQGTDTQYF. The CDR3 DNA sequence: TGCGCCAGCAGCCAACAGGACGCGGGGGGGCAGGGCACAGATACGCAGTATTTT.

This chain links TRBV30 with TRBJ1-4; no definite D call. CDR1 is GTSNPN, CDR2 SVGIG, per germline (reference sequence). Trimming pared 4 bases from V and 8 bases from J, leaving 17 bases between. The CDR3 totals 14 residues. The CDR3 sequence: CAWTLGESGEKLFF. The DNA of the CDR3 is TGTGCCTGGACCCTCGGGGAGAGTGGGGAAAAACTGTTTTTT.

The chain is built from TRBV19 and TRBJ2-7; tentative D call: TRBD1 (6 bases). Germline V gene lookup returns CDR1 LNHDA and CDR2 SQIVND (reference sequence). The length of the CDR3 is 11 residues. Trimming stripped 10 bases from V and 5 bases from J, with 12 bases between. CDR3 DNA: TGTGCCATCGGGACATGGGACGAGCAGTACTTC. Its protein is CAIGTWDEQYF.

This chain joins TRBV9 and TRBJ2-5; possible D gene TRBD2, 6 bases. This CDR3 has 16 residues. Germline V gene lookup returns CDR1 SGDLS and CDR2 YYNGEE. Trimming pared 3 bases from V and 2 bases from J, leaving 17 bases between. The CDR3 DNA reads as TGTGCCAGCAGCGCCTCCGGAGGGCGGTTTCAAGAGACCCAGTACTTC. This gives the protein CASSASGGRFQETQYF.

CDR3 residues: CASSPYWTSGSTDTQYF. The CDR3 nucleotides are TGTGCCAGCAGCCCCTATTGGACTAGCGGTAGCACAGATACGCAGTATTTT. V and J are TRBV5-8 and TRBJ2-3, with TRBD2 matching over 10 bases. The CDR3 is made up of 17 amino acids. Germline lookup yields CDR1 SGHTS and CDR2 YDEGEE. The trim removed 4 bases at V and 0 bases at J, leaving 8 bases unmatched.

The rearrangement uses TRBV5-1 and TRBJ1-2; TRBD1 matches at 7 bases. V lost 8 bases, J lost 6 bases, and 13 bases stayed unmatched. Germline V CDR1 and CDR2: SGHRS, YFSETQ. The CDR3 is 14 residues long. The CDR3 DNA reads TGCGCCAGTCCCAGGGGGGTTCAGGGAGATGGCTACACCTTC. It codes for CASPRGVQGDGYTF.

The CDR3 is CSVTSGGLTDTQYF. Written as DNA, the CDR3 is TGCAGCGTAACTAGCGGGGGGCTCACAGATACGCAGTATTTT. V is TRBV29-1 and J is TRBJ2-3, with TRBD2 matching 12 bases. CDR3 length: 14 residues. In germline, CDR1 is SQVTM, CDR2 ANQGSEA. Losses at the gene ends were 6 bases for V and 2 bases for J; bases not matched to a gene: 3.

This sequence joins TRBV5-6 and TRBJ1-2; 7 bases match TRBD1. The germline V gene has CDR1 SGHDT and CDR2 YYEEEE. The CDR3 is 14 amino acids. J gave up 3 bases and V 5 bases, and 7 bases lay outside the gene matches. CDR3 DNA: TGTGCCAGCAGGCCGCACAGGGGTGACTATGGCTACACCTTC. Amino acids: CASRPHRGDYGYTF.

J is TRBJ2-7 and V is TRBV6-1; weak D call: TRBD2 (8 bases). Germline values: CDR1 MNHNS, CDR2 SASEGT. CDR3 size: 16 residues. The V end lost 4 bases, the J end lost 2 bases, and 18 bases lay between the germline ends. Here the CDR3 DNA reads TGTGCCAGCAGTGTAGCGGGGCGGGACAGCACCTACGAGCAGTACTTC. It specifies CASSVAGRDSTYEQYF.

The chain recombines TRBV18 with TRBJ2-3; 12 bases match TRBD2. Germline values: CDR1 KGHSH, CDR2 LQKENI. This CDR3 is 15 amino acids long. With 7 bases clipped from V and 3 bases from J, the junction kept 5 bases outside the gene matches. The CDR3 bases are TGTGCCAGCTGCCCCGGACTAGCGGGGACAGATACGCAGTATTTT. This sequence encodes CASCPGLAGTDTQYF.

The chain uses TRBV2 and TRBJ1-6, with 7 bases identical to TRBD1. The germline CDR1 and CDR2 sequences are SNHLY and FYNNEI. Trimming removed 5 bases from V and 8 bases from J; junction bases left unmatched: 12. The CDR3 has 16 residues. The CDR3 here is CASSSPPGTADSPLHF. CDR3 nucleotides: TGTGCCAGCAGTTCTCCCCCCGGGACAGCTGATTCACCCCTCCACTTT.

This rearrangement joins TRBV19 to TRBJ1-2, with no clear D. The CDR3 totals 13 residues. V lost 7 bases and J 4 bases, leaving 13 bases between the germline ends. Germline CDR1 reads LNHDA; CDR2 reads SQIVND (reference sequence). CDR3 sequence reads: CASNDRGTYGYTF. The CDR3 DNA follows: TGTGCCAGTAATGACCGGGGAACCTATGGCTACACCTTC.